The next 29 T cell receptor beta chains were all read from a single sample in a study of blood T cell repertoires in COVID-19. Assay used: immunoSEQ multiplex PCR; TCRdb lists only in-frame clones, some missing. The sample lists 250,000 to 350,000 clones, around nine tenths seen once, with roughly 0.8% in the top ten. The source material was peripheral blood. The source is a man under 40 with acute or convalescent COVID-19.

In its sample, this clone was seen once. The J gene is TRBJ1-1, the V gene TRBV20-1; D not certain. There are 10 residues in the CDR3. V lost 0 bases, J lost 8 bases, and 4 bases lay in between. In germline, CDR1 is DFQATT, CDR2 SNEGSKA (reference sequence). CDR3 sequence reads: CSARDAEAFF. The CDR3 coding sequence is TGCAGTGCTAGAGATGCGGAAGCTTTCTTT.

This clone was found once. The chain links TRBV6-1 to TRBJ2-4; 8 nucleotides line up with TRBD2. V was clipped by 2 bases and J by 6 bases; unmatched bases: 3. CDR1 MNHNS and CDR2 SASEGT come from the germline V gene. The CDR3 is 14 residues long. This chain's CDR3 is CASSELAGRNIQYF. CDR3 DNA: TGTGCCAGCAGTGAACTAGCGGGCAGAAACATTCAGTACTTC.

The V call is TRBV18, the J call TRBJ1-4, with D maybe TRBD1 (5 bases). Germline loops: CDR1 KGHSH, CDR2 LQKENI. V was clipped by 0 bases and J by 5 bases, with 13 bases between them. The CDR3 is 16 residues long. The CDR3 sequence: CASSPPAGQGNEKLFF. Written as DNA, the CDR3 is TGTGCCAGCTCACCACCCGCAGGGCAAGGAAATGAAAAACTGTTTTTT.

This chain links TRBV3-1 (or the pseudogene TRBV3-2) with TRBJ1-2; weak D call: TRBD1 (6 bases). Trimming took off 3 bases at V and 3 bases at J, with 8 bases between the two ends. Germline V CDR1 and CDR2: LGHDT, YNNKEL (reference sequence). The length of the CDR3 is 13 residues. CDR3 bases: TGTGCCAGCAGCCAGGGGGCTTACTATGGCTACACCTTC. This sequence encodes CASSQGAYYGYTF.

The chain recombines TRBV7-2 with TRBJ1-1; tentatively, D is TRBD1 (6 bases). CDR1 and CDR2 from the germline V gene are SGHTA and FQGNSA. Trimming removed 4 bases at V and 1 base at J, with 7 bases between. This CDR3 contains 13 residues. The CDR3 DNA sequence: TGTGCCAGCAGCTCGGGACAGAACACTGAAGCTTTCTTT. Protein: CASSSGQNTEAFF.

The chain couples TRBV27 to TRBJ2-3; TRBD2 aligns across 7 bases. Germline V gene data show CDR1 as MNHEY and CDR2 as SMNVEV (reference sequence). V was pared by 4 bases and J by 2 bases, with 9 bases of the junction left unmatched. This CDR3 is 16 amino acids long. CDR3 nucleotides: TGTGCCAGCAGTTCCCCCGGGAGGATCGTCACAGATACGCAGTATTTT. Translated: CASSSPGRIVTDTQYF.

The V call is TRBV5-4, the J call TRBJ2-3; D is perhaps TRBD2 (5 bases). From germline, CDR1 is SGHNT and CDR2 YYREEE (reference sequence). Trimming stripped 2 bases from V and 1 base from J, with 11 bases between. The CDR3 consists of 15 residues. CDR3 DNA sequence: TGTGCCAGCAGCTTCGAGCGGCGCCGCACAGATACGCAGTATTTT. Encoded protein: CASSFERRRTDTQYF.

This sequence joins TRBV15 and TRBJ1-5; no clear D gene. This CDR3 is built from 13 residues. V was cut by 1 base and J by 9 bases, with 10 bases left in between. The germline CDR1 and CDR2 sequences are LNHNV and YYDKDF (reference sequence). This CDR3 reads CATSRVRGGPQHF. For the CDR3, the DNA is TGTGCCACCAGCAGAGTACGCGGCGGGCCCCAGCATTTT.

The rearrangement joins TRBV27 to TRBJ2-6; D might be TRBD1 (6 bases). There are 16 residues in the CDR3. The V end lost 6 bases, the J end lost 0 bases, and 12 bases lay between the germline ends. Germline-derived CDR1 and CDR2 are MNHEY and SMNVEV (reference sequence). The CDR3 loop reads CASRFTGPSGANVLTF. CDR3 sequence (DNA): TGTGCCAGCAGATTCACAGGGCCCTCTGGGGCCAACGTCCTGACTTTC.

The chain couples TRBV4-1 to TRBJ1-6; 8 nucleotides match TRBD1. Trimming removed 1 base from V and 8 bases from J; junction bases left unmatched: 10. CDR1 is MGHRA, CDR2 YSYEKL, per germline. The CDR3 has 17 residues. The CDR3 bases are TGCGCCAGCAGCCAAGGGGAGACAGGGGCTGATTATTCACCCCTCCACTTT. Protein sequence: CASSQGETGADYSPLHF.

As concerns this clone: At one of its ends the junction is not consistent with the germline gene, which may arise from a read error. The chain employs TRBV10-3 and TRBJ1-2, with TRBD1 matching over 10 bases. Germline V gene data show CDR1 as ENHRY and CDR2 as SYGVKD. The CDR3 sequence is 16 residues long. CDR3 amino acids: CAVRHTLTGGHYGYTF. The CDR3, as DNA: TGTGCCGTCAGGCACACTTTGACAGGGGGCCACTATGGCTACACCTTC.

The chain recombines TRBV5-4 with TRBJ2-2; 12 nucleotides align to TRBD1. Losses at the gene ends were 5 bases for V and 7 bases for J; bases not matched to a gene: 6. This CDR3 comprises 15 residues. Germline V gene lookup returns CDR1 SGHNT and CDR2 YYREEE (reference sequence). CDR3 nucleotides: TGTGCCAGCAGACCCGGGACAGGGGGCAACGGGGAGCTGTTTTTT. Protein product: CASRPGTGGNGELFF.

The rearrangement links TRBV19 to TRBJ2-1; D is unclear. Trimming removed 6 bases from V and 4 bases from J, with 7 bases in between. In germline, CDR1 is LNHDA, CDR2 SQIVND (reference sequence). This CDR3 region has 12 residues. In nucleotides, the CDR3 is TGTGCCAGTAGCCGAGATTACAATGAGCAGTTCTTC. As protein: CASSRDYNEQFF.

The chain couples TRBV25-1 to TRBJ2-2; 11 positions match TRBD1. The CDR3 contains 18 residues. The V segment lost 7 bases and the J segment 2 bases; nucleotides outside the gene matches: 12. CDR1 MGHDK and CDR2 SYGVNS come from the germline V gene. The CDR3 region has the DNA TGTGCCAGCATCGACCGGGACAGGGGGAGGACCAACACCGGGGAGCTGTTTTTT. Translated, it gives CASIDRDRGRTNTGELFF.

The gene calls are TRBV4-1 and TRBJ2-7, with TRBD1 identical over 7 bases. Germline-derived CDR1 and CDR2 are MGHRA and YSYEKL. This CDR3 has 19 residues. J lost 5 bases, V lost 4 bases, and 23 bases had no gene match. For the CDR3, the DNA is TGCGCCAGCAGCCCCGCCCAGGACAGGCCCCTCGGCCCTAGCCACGAGCAGTACTTC. Translating it yields CASSPAQDRPLGPSHEQYF.

This clone was recorded only once. The chain uses TRBV5-1 and TRBJ2-1, with no clear D. Germline assignment: CDR1 SGHRS and CDR2 YFSETQ. The length of the CDR3 is 14 residues. The V end lost 0 bases, the J end lost 2 bases, and 6 bases lay between the germline ends. DNA for the CDR3: TGCGCCAGCAGCTTGGATGGGCCCTACAATGAGCAGTTCTTC. This translates into CASSLDGPYNEQFF.

The J gene is TRBJ2-6, the V gene TRBV5-6; a weak D match, TRBD1 (6 bases). Trimming removed 4 bases from V and 4 bases from J, with 12 bases in between. CDR3 length: 15 amino acids. Germline CDR1 and CDR2: SGHDT and YYEEEE. The CDR3 bases are TGTGCCAGCAGCCTAGGGACATCCGGGGCCAACGTCCTGACTTTC. Translating gives CASSLGTSGANVLTF.

The chain combines TRBV2 with TRBJ2-3, with 10 bases fitting TRBD2. Germline values: CDR1 SNHLY, CDR2 FYNNEI. The CDR3 totals 18 residues. The ends lost 2 bases at V and 7 bases at J; junction bases unmatched: 15. CDR3 loop: CASSELRPSSGGGNTQYF. CDR3 DNA sequence: TGTGCCAGCAGTGAACTCCGACCTTCGAGCGGGGGGGGAAATACGCAGTATTTT.

The CDR3 here is CASSPYFAGTGVGEQYF. As DNA, the CDR3 is TGTGCCAGCAGCCCATACTTTGCCGGGACAGGGGTGGGGGAGCAGTACTTC. The chain uses TRBV28 and TRBJ2-7; 10 bases map to TRBD1. CDR3 size: 17 residues. V dropped 6 bases and J dropped 7; count of bases not matched to a gene: 18. Germline V gene sequence: CDR1 MDHEN, CDR2 SYDVKM.

This chain links TRBV28 with TRBJ2-4, with D perhaps TRBD2 (6 bases). The germline CDR1 and CDR2 sequences are MDHEN and SYDVKM. CDR3 length: 15 amino acids. The V and J ends lost 5 bases and 6 bases respectively, with 17 bases between them. CDR3 residues: CASSALASEGNIQYF. The CDR3 DNA sequence: TGTGCCAGCAGTGCCCTAGCTTCGGAGGGAAACATTCAGTACTTC.

V usage is TRBV7-9 and J usage is TRBJ2-1; tentative D call: TRBD2 (6 bases). The germline gives CDR1 SEHNR, CDR2 FQNEAQ (reference sequence). V was pared by 8 bases and J by 6 bases, with 17 bases between. The CDR3 extends over 14 amino acids. The DNA of the CDR3 is TGTGCCAGCTTCGGGACTGGCAATTTCAATGAGCAGTTCTTC. Amino acid sequence: CASFGTGNFNEQFF.

V usage is TRBV5-1 and J usage is TRBJ2-3, with 7 bases matching TRBD1. V gave up 0 bases and J gave up 1 base; unmatched junction bases: 2. The germline V gene encodes CDR1 SGHRS and CDR2 YFSETQ. The CDR3 runs to 15 residues. The chain's CDR3 is CASSLDGTGTDTQYF. CDR3 nucleotides: TGCGCCAGCAGCTTGGATGGGACAGGCACAGATACGCAGTATTTT.

This chain links TRBV19 with TRBJ2-1, with 7 bases identical to TRBD2. This CDR3 is 15 amino acids long. Germline CDR1 is LNHDA and CDR2 is SQIVND (reference sequence). V shed 5 bases, J shed 2 bases, and the junction held 6 bases outside the gene matches. The CDR3 bases are TGTGCCAGTAGTGACGCGGGAGATGCCTACAATGAGCAGTTCTTC. This gives the protein CASSDAGDAYNEQFF. Full variable domain (missing parts from reference TRBV19 and TRBJ2-1): DGGITQSPKYLFRKEGQNVTLSCEQNLNHDAMYWYRQDPGQGLRLIYYSQIVNDFQKGDIAEGYSVSREKKESFPLTVTSAQKNPTAFYLCASSDAGDAYNEQFFGPGTRLTVL.

The chain combines TRBV7-8 with TRBJ2-7; 10 bases fit TRBD2. This CDR3 spans 16 amino acids. The germline CDR1 and CDR2 sequences are SGHVS and FQNEAQ. V shed 5 bases and J 4 bases; nucleotides not matched to a gene: 11. The CDR3 sequence: CASSRGSSGSVYEQYF. As DNA, the CDR3 is TGTGCCAGCAGCCGGGGATCTAGCGGGAGTGTGTACGAGCAGTACTTC.

The chain carries TRBV6-5 and TRBJ1-5; TRBD1 is a possible D gene (6 bases). The CDR3 extends over 14 amino acids. Germline V gives CDR1 MNHEY, CDR2 SVGAGI. V lost 6 bases and J 5 bases, leaving 14 bases between the germline ends. DNA of the CDR3: TGTGCCAGCAGGGGAACGGGGGGGCATCAGCCCCAGCATTTT. Translated: CASRGTGGHQPQHF.

V usage is TRBV19 and J usage is TRBJ2-7; a possible D gene is TRBD2 (6 bases). The germline V gene encodes CDR1 LNHDA and CDR2 SQIVND (reference sequence). The CDR3 spans 13 residues. Deletions cut 6 bases from V and 2 bases from J, with 11 bases between. The DNA for the CDR3 is TGTGCCAGTAGGAACGGGGGAACCTACGAGCAGTACTTC. It is translated as CASRNGGTYEQYF.

A few counts support this clone. This chain links TRBV18 with TRBJ1-3, with 8 bases that match TRBD1. Germline V lookup: CDR1 KGHSH, CDR2 LQKENI. J was trimmed by 6 bases and V by 4 bases; bases with no gene match: 17. The length of the CDR3 is 18 residues. The CDR3 sequence is CASSRQGTLWGSENTIYF. CDR3 in DNA: TGTGCCAGCTCACGACAGGGGACTCTTTGGGGATCCGAAAACACCATATATTTT.

The chain uses TRBV2 and TRBJ1-2, with 8 nucleotides matching TRBD1. Germline CDR1 SNHLY, CDR2 FYNNEI. The junction had 4 bases not matched to a gene; V was cut back by 5 bases and J by 5 bases. The CDR3 is 13 residues long. Here the CDR3 DNA reads TGTGCCAGCAGTCCCACAGGGGGGTATGGCTACACCTTC. It is translated as CASSPTGGYGYTF.

Only one count was recorded for this clone. The V gene is TRBV5-1, the J gene TRBJ2-7, with D possibly matching TRBD1 (6 bases). This CDR3 is built from 16 residues. Trimming took off 4 bases at V and 2 bases at J, with 19 bases between the two ends. The germline V gene encodes CDR1 SGHRS and CDR2 YFSETQ. CDR3 region: CASSRDGTRGTYEQYF. The CDR3 DNA reads as TGCGCCAGCAGCCGGGACGGGACAAGGGGTACCTACGAGCAGTACTTC.